These 25 T cell receptor beta chains came from one sample sequenced in a study of CD8 T cells in ankylosing spondylitis. Whole-study findings and limits: Ankylosing spondylitis blood appeared to be characterized by a TCR beta motif of under ten highly homologous variants.

For these TCRs, the target antigens are not known. Using its own MiXCR run on the 5' RACE reads, TCRdb lists one record per CDR3 protein. The table includes approximately 520,000 distinct CDR3 sequences, over 4% detected once. Sequenced sample: blood, either unsorted or a sorted T cell fraction (not recorded which). The receptors here all came from a male donor with ankylosing spondylitis.

The sample holds many counts of this clonotype. The rearrangement links TRBV7-9 to TRBJ2-7; D gene ambiguous. V was shortened by 4 bases and J by 3 bases, with 7 bases between the two germline ends. The germline CDR1 and CDR2 sequences are SEHNR and FQNEAQ (reference sequence). This CDR3 contains 12 residues. CDR3: CASSSRIYEQYF. In DNA form, the CDR3 reads TGTGCCAGCAGCTCCCGAATCTACGAGCAGTACTTC. Full variable domain (remainder filled in from reference TRBV7-9 and TRBJ2-7): DTGVSQNPRHKITKRGQNVTFRCDPISEHNRLYWYRQTLGQGPEFLTYFQNEAQLEKSRLLSDRFSAERPKGSFSTLEIQRTEQGDSAMYLCASSSRIYEQYFGPGTRLTVT.

This clonotype was recorded at least ten times. CDR3 protein: CASSLDGGHRPNTEAFF. In DNA form, the CDR3 reads TGCGCCAGCAGCCTGGATGGGGGGCACCGCCCCAACACTGAAGCTTTCTTT. The gene calls are TRBV5-1 and TRBJ1-1; D perhaps matches TRBD1 (6 bases). CDR3 length equals 17 residues. V was shortened by 4 bases and J by 2 bases, with 21 bases between the two germline ends. Germline V gene lookup returns CDR1 SGHRS and CDR2 YFSETQ. Complete variable domain (other parts from reference TRBV5-1 and TRBJ1-1): KAGVTQTPRYLIKTRGQQVTLSCSPISGHRSVSWYQQTPGQGLQFLFEYFSETQRNKGNFPGRFSGRQFSNSRSEMNVSTLELGDSALYLCASSLDGGHRPNTEAFFGQGTRLTVV.

This clonotype has ten or more counts. CDR3 nucleotide sequence: TGTGCCAGCAGCCCTAGGGGCTCAACTGAAGCTTTCTTT. The encoded protein is CASSPRGSTEAFF. This sequence joins TRBV7-2 and TRBJ1-1, with D possibly matching TRBD1 (5 bases). Looked up from germline, CDR1 is SGHTA and CDR2 is FQGNSA. The V and J ends lost 5 bases and 5 bases respectively, with 12 bases between them. CDR3 length equals 13 residues.

This clonotype was recorded at least ten times. This sequence joins TRBV27 and TRBJ2-7; tentatively, D is TRBD1 (6 bases). The germline CDR1 and CDR2 sequences are MNHEY and SMNVEV (reference sequence). CDR3 length equals 16 residues. With 0 bases removed from V and 3 bases from J, the gap between germline ends came to 15 bases. CDR3 nucleotide sequence: TGTGCCAGCAGTTTATCCCAAGGGACACTGAGCTACGAGCAGTACTTC. Residues: CASSLSQGTLSYEQYF.

The sample holds many counts of this clonotype. J is TRBJ2-5 and V is TRBV29-1; D unresolved. The CDR3 spans 11 residues. CDR1 is SQVTM and CDR2 is ANQGSEA in the germline V gene. V lost 4 bases to trimming and J lost 4 bases, with 7 bases between them. CDR3 region: CSVAVGETQYF. CDR3 nucleotide sequence: TGCAGCGTTGCGGTCGGAGAGACCCAGTACTTC.

This clonotype was observed at least ten times. The genes are TRBV6-5 and TRBJ1-2; no reliable D call. Trimming pared 4 bases from V and 4 bases from J, leaving 16 bases between. Germline lookup yields CDR1 MNHEY and CDR2 SVGAGI. This CDR3 contains 15 residues. Here the CDR3 reads CASSSTLSGIYGYTF. CDR3 nucleotide sequence: TGTGCCAGCAGTTCAACTCTATCGGGGATCTATGGCTACACCTTC.

The rearrangement links TRBV28 to TRBJ2-1; D not certain. This CDR3 spans 16 amino acids. Per germline, CDR1 MDHEN and CDR2 SYDVKM. The V end lost 3 bases, the J end lost 2 bases, and 14 bases lay between the germline ends. This CDR3 is CASSFPRLDTYNEQFF. The CDR3, as DNA: TGTGCCAGCAGTTTCCCCCGCTTGGATACCTACAATGAGCAGTTCTTC.

This clonotype occurred many times. The genes are TRBV11-2 and TRBJ1-2; 7 positions agree with TRBD1. Germline V gene sequence: CDR1 SGHAT, CDR2 FQNNGV. The CDR3 is 15 residues long. V was pared by 4 bases and J by 4 bases, with 9 bases of the junction left unmatched. CDR3 sequence (DNA): TGTGCCAGCAGCTCCCGGGACAGAGAACCCTATGGCTACACCTTC. Translated: CASSSRDREPYGYTF. Variable domain in full (rest from reference TRBV11-2 and TRBJ1-2): EAGVAQSPRYKIIEKRQSVAFWCNPISGHATLYWYQQILGQGPKLLIQFQNNGVVDDSQLPKDRFSAERLKGVDSTLKIQPAKLEDSAVYLCASSSRDREPYGYTFGSGTRLTVV.

This rearrangement joins TRBV6-5 to TRBJ2-2; D unresolved. Trimming cost V 2 bases and J 2 bases, with 6 bases left between them. The CDR3 is 14 residues long. Germline CDR1 is MNHEY and CDR2 is SVGAGI. The CDR3 sequence is CASSYGLNTGELFF. As DNA, the CDR3 is TGTGCCAGCAGTTACGGGCTTAACACCGGGGAGCTGTTTTTT.

The chain employs TRBV6-2 or TRBV6-3 and TRBJ2-2; TRBD1 matches at 7 bases. CDR3 length: 14 amino acids. J was trimmed by 4 bases and V by 3 bases; bases with no gene match: 2. Germline assignment: CDR1 MNHEY and CDR2 SVGEGT. The CDR3 sequence: CASSYNRGTGELFF. The CDR3 bases are TGTGCCAGCAGTTATAACAGGGGCACCGGGGAGCTGTTTTTT.

This clonotype was seen at least ten times. The chain links TRBV27 to TRBJ2-2, with D possibly TRBD2 on 6 matching bases. Trimming stripped 3 bases from V and 3 bases from J, with 11 bases between. Germline CDR1 reads MNHEY; CDR2 reads SMNVEV (reference sequence). The CDR3 length is 15 residues. The CDR3 loop reads CASSFSGVDTGELFF. CDR3 coding DNA: TGTGCCAGCAGTTTTTCGGGGGTAGACACCGGGGAGCTGTTTTTT.

In this sample, this clonotype turned up many times. The V and J genes are TRBV7-2 and TRBJ1-5, with unresolved D. Deletions cut 2 bases from V and 1 base from J, with 9 bases between. Germline values: CDR1 SGHTA, CDR2 FQGNSA. The CDR3 runs to 15 residues. The CDR3 is CASSLMSSSNQPQHF. CDR3 DNA sequence: TGTGCCAGCAGCTTAATGTCATCAAGCAATCAGCCCCAGCATTTT.

This clonotype was picked up many times. The CDR3 DNA is TGCAGTGCTAGGTCACCCGGGGAGCTGTTTTTT. Protein: CSARSPGELFF. The chain employs TRBV20-1 and TRBJ2-2; D unresolved. This CDR3 has 11 amino acids. CDR1 and CDR2 (germline): DFQATT, SNEGSKA (reference sequence). Trimming left V 3 bases short and J 6 bases short, with 5 bases between.

This clonotype was counted many times. This chain uses TRBV9 with TRBJ2-2, with D tentatively TRBD2 (6 bases). The CDR3 is 14 amino acids. Germline CDR1 and CDR2: SGDLS and YYNGEE. Trimming took off 4 bases at V and 5 bases at J, with 12 bases between the two ends. The CDR3 sequence: CASSLRRGTGELFF. In nucleotides, the CDR3 is TGTGCCAGCAGCCTCCGACGGGGGACCGGGGAGCTGTTTTTT.

This clonotype came up many times. This sequence joins TRBV12-3 or TRBV12-4 and TRBJ1-5; D might be TRBD1 (5 bases). Between the trimmed V and J ends, which lost 3 bases and 7 bases, there was a span of 10 bases. This CDR3 contains 13 residues. CDR3: CASSFGGRQPQHF. The CDR3 DNA sequence: TGTGCCAGCAGTTTCGGGGGTAGGCAGCCCCAGCATTTT.

Regarding this clonotype: A much larger clone sits a single nucleotide away, making a read error possible. The CDR3 carries no conserved terminal phenylalanine or tryptophan, so it likely arises from a read error. The chain joins TRBV3-1 to TRBJ2-7, with 12 bases matching TRBD2. Germline values: CDR1 LGHDT, CDR2 YNNKEL (reference sequence). With 3 bases clipped from V and 4 bases from J, the junction kept 4 bases outside the gene matches. CDR3 size: 15 residues. CDR3 amino acids: CASSQASGRGYEQYL. CDR3 DNA: TGTGCCAGCAGCCAGGCTAGCGGGAGGGGGTACGAGCAGTACCTC.

At least ten counts were recorded for this clonotype. The chain links TRBV28 to TRBJ2-1; possibly TRBD1 for D (6 bases). The CDR3 is 15 amino acids. The V end was cut by 4 bases, the J end by 6 bases, with 16 bases between. Germline V gene sequence: CDR1 MDHEN, CDR2 SYDVKM. In DNA, the CDR3 is TGTGCCAGCAGTTCACAGGGTAGAGAAGCCAATGAGCAGTTCTTC. This sequence encodes CASSSQGREANEQFF. The full variable domain, in which reference TRBV28 and TRBJ2-1 provide the parts outside the CDR3, is DVKVTQSSRYLVKRTGEKVFLECVQDMDHENMFWYRQDPGLGLRLIYFSYDVKMKEKGDIPEGYSVSREKKERFSLILESASTNQTSMYLCASSSQGREANEQFFGPGTRLTVL.

This clonotype showed up many times. The CDR3, as DNA: TGCGCCAGCAGCCAAGATGAGCGAAACACCATATATTTT. Translating gives CASSQDERNTIYF. J is TRBJ1-3 and V is TRBV4-1; D is unclear. Trimming took off 0 bases at V and 5 bases at J, with 5 bases between the two ends. Per germline, CDR1 MGHRA and CDR2 YSYEKL. CDR3 length: 13 residues.

This clonotype was picked up many times. The J gene is TRBJ2-7, the V gene TRBV6-5; the D gene is possibly TRBD1 (5 bases). Trimming stripped 0 bases from V and 2 bases from J, with 14 bases between. CDR1 MNHEY and CDR2 SVGAGI come from the germline V gene. This CDR3 is 16 amino acids long. The CDR3 coding sequence is TGTGCCAGCAGTTACTCGACTGGCAGGGTTGCCTACGAGCAGTACTTC. Its protein product is CASSYSTGRVAYEQYF.

In this sample, this clonotype turned up a few times. This sequence joins TRBV12-3 or TRBV12-4 and TRBJ2-7, with D perhaps matching TRBD2 (6 bases). V shed 4 bases and J shed 4 bases, with 11 bases lying between them. The CDR3 has 13 residues. CDR3: CASSSLGGYEQYF. CDR3 in DNA: TGTGCCAGCAGTTCCCTTGGGGGGTACGAGCAGTACTTC.

This clonotype was observed a few times. The V and J genes are TRBV14 and TRBJ2-7; 8 bases line up with TRBD1. The CDR3 is made up of 15 amino acids. With 3 bases clipped from V and 0 bases from J, the junction kept 4 bases outside the gene matches. Germline V lookup: CDR1 SGHDN, CDR2 FVKESK. The CDR3 DNA reads TGTGCCAGCAGCCACAGGACAGGGAGCTCCTACGAGCAGTACTTC. Translation gives CASSHRTGSSYEQYF.

This clonotype has ten or more counts. The rearrangement links TRBV11-2 to TRBJ2-5; D ambiguous. The CDR3 has 15 residues. The germline V and J ends were trimmed by 6 bases and 6 bases, with 20 bases remaining between them. CDR1 and CDR2 (germline): SGHAT, FQNNGV. CDR3 sequence reads: CASRNWVSDRQTQYF. The CDR3 DNA is TGTGCCAGCAGGAACTGGGTTTCTGACCGTCAGACCCAGTACTTC.

This clonotype was recorded at least ten times. The chain has TRBV5-1 and TRBJ2-2, with D tentatively TRBD1 or TRBD2 (6 bases each). This CDR3 contains 15 residues. Germline lookup yields CDR1 SGHRS and CDR2 YFSETQ. V was shortened by 1 base and J by 5 bases, with 12 bases between the two germline ends. CDR3 nucleotides: TGCGCCAGCAGCTTGCCCGGGGGCTGGACCGGGGAGCTGTTTTTT. Its protein is CASSLPGGWTGELFF.

The sample holds many counts of this clonotype. The chain has TRBV6-5 and TRBJ2-7, with 11 bases matching TRBD1. From germline, CDR1 is MNHEY and CDR2 SVGAGI. The CDR3 runs 14 residues. V was clipped by 4 bases and J by 7 bases; unmatched bases: 6. CDR3 sequence (DNA): TGTGCCAGCAGTTTCGGACAGGGGGCGCGTGAGCAGTACTTC. It codes for CASSFGQGAREQYF.

This clonotype showed up many times. The chain has TRBV5-1 and TRBJ1-1, with no clear D. V dropped 0 bases and J dropped 3 bases, with 9 bases sitting between them. Germline V gives CDR1 SGHRS, CDR2 YFSETQ. The CDR3 has 14 residues. For the CDR3, the DNA is TGCGCCAGCAGCTTGGGGCAAAGGGACACTGAAGCTTTCTTT. It encodes CASSLGQRDTEAFF.